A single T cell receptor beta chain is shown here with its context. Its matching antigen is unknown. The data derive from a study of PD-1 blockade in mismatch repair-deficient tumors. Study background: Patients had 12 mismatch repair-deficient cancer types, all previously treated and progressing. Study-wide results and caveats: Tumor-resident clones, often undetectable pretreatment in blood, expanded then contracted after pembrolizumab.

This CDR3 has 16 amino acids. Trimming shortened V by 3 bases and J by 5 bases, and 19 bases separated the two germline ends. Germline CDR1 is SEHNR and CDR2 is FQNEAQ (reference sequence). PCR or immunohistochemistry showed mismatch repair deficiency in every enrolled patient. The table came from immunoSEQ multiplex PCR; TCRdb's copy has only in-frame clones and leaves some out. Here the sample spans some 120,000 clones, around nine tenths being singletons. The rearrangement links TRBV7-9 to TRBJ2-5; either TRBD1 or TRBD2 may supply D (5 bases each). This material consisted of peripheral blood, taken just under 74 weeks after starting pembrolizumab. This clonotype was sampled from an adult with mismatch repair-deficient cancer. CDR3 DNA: TGTGCCAGCAGCTTTTCCGAACAGGTCCGAGGGGAGACCCAGTACTTC. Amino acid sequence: CASSFSEQVRGETQYF.